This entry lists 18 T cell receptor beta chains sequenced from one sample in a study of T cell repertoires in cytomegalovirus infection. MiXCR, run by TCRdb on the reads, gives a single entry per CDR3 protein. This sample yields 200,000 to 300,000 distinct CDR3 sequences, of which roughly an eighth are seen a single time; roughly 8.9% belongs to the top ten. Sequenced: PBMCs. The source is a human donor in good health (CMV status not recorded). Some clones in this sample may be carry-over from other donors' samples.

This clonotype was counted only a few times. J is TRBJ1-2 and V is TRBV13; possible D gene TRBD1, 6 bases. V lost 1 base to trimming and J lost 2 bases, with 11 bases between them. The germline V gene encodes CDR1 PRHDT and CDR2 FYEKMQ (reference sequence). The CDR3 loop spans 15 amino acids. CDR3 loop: CASSLADRTNYGYTF. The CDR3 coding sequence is TGTGCCAGCAGCTTAGCAGACAGGACCAACTATGGCTACACCTTC. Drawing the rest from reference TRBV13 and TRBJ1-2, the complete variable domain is AAGVIQSPRHLIKEKRETATLKCYPIPRHDTVYWYQQGPGQDPQFLISFYEKMQSDKGSIPDRFSAQQFSDYHSELNMSSLELGDSALYFCASSLADRTNYGYTFGSGTRLTVV.

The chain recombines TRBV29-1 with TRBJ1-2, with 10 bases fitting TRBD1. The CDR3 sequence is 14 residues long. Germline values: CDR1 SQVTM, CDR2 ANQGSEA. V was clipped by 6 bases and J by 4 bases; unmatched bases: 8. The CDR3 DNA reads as TGCAGCGTCCTGGACAGGGGGGTCGGCTATGGCTACACCTTC. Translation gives CSVLDRGVGYGYTF.

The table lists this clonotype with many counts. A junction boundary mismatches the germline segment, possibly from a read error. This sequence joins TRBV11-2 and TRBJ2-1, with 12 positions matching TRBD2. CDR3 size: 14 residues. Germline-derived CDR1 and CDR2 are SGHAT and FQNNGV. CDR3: CAGSRLAGGDEQFF. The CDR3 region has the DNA TGTGCCGGCAGTCGGCTAGCGGGGGGGGATGAGCAGTTCTTC.

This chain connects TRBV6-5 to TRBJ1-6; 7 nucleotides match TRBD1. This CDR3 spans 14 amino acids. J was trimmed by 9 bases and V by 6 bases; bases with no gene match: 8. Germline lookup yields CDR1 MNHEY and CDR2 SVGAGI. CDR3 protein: CASSPIGDSSPLHF. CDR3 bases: TGTGCCAGCAGCCCTATTGGGGACAGTTCACCCCTCCACTTT.

CDR3 nucleotide sequence: TGTGCCAGCACCCGCCAGGGCGCCCTAAATGAAAAACTGTTTTTT. Its translation is CASTRQGALNEKLFF. J is TRBJ1-4 and V is TRBV11-2; TRBD1 is a possible D gene (5 bases). Germline values: CDR1 SGHAT, CDR2 FQNNGV. Trimming removed 7 bases from V and 5 bases from J, with 17 bases in between. The CDR3 spans 15 residues.

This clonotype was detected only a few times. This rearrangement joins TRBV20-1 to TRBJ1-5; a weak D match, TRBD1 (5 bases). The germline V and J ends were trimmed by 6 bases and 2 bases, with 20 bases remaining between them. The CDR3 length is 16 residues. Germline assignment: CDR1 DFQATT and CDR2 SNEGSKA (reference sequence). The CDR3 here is CSATTLQGVRNQPQHF. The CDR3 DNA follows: TGCAGTGCCACGACCCTCCAGGGTGTACGCAATCAGCCCCAGCATTTT.

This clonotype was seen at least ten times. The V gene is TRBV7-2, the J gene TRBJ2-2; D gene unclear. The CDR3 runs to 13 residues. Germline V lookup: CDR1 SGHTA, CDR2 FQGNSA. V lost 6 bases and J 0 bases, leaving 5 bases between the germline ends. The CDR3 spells CASRRTNTGELFF. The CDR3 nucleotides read TGTGCCAGCAGACGGACGAACACCGGGGAGCTGTTTTTT.

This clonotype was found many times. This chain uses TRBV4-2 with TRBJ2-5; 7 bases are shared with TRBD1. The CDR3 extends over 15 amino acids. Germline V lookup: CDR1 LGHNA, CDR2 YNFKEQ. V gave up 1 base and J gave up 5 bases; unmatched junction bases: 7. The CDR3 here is CASSQGGTDGETQYF. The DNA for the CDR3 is TGTGCCAGCAGCCAAGGGGGGACAGACGGCGAGACCCAGTACTTC.

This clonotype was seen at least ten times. The CDR3 loop is CSASPPGANEKLFF. CDR3 nucleotide sequence: TGCAGTGCTAGCCCTCCGGGAGCGAATGAAAAACTGTTTTTT. The chain combines TRBV20-1 with TRBJ1-4; no firm D call. Germline CDR1 reads DFQATT; CDR2 reads SNEGSKA (reference sequence). Trimming cost V 3 bases and J 5 bases, with 13 bases left between them. The CDR3 totals 14 residues.

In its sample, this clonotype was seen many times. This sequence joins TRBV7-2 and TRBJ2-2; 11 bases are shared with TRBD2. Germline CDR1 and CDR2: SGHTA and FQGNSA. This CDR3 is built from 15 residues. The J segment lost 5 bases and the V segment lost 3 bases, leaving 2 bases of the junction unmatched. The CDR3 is CASSFASGRTGELFF. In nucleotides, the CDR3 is TGTGCCAGCAGCTTCGCTAGCGGGAGGACCGGGGAGCTGTTTTTT. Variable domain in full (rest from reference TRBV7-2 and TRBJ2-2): GAGVSQSPSNKVTEKGKDVELRCDPISGHTALYWYRQSLGQGLEFLIYFQGNSAPDKSGLPSDRFSAERTGGSVSTLTIQRTQQEDSAVYLCASSFASGRTGELFFGEGSRLTVL.

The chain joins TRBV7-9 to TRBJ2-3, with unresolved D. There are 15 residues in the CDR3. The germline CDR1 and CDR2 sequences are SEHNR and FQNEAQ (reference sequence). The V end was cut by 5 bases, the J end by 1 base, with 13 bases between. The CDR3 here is CASSPTPSGTDTQYF. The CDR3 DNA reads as TGTGCCAGCAGCCCCACCCCTTCGGGCACAGATACGCAGTATTTT.

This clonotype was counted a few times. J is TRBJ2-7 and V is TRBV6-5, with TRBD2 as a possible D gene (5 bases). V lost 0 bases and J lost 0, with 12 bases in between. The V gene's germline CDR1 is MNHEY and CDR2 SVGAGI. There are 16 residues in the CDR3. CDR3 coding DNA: TGTGCCAGCAGTTACTCGGCGGGTTTGAGCTCCTACGAGCAGTACTTC. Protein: CASSYSAGLSSYEQYF.

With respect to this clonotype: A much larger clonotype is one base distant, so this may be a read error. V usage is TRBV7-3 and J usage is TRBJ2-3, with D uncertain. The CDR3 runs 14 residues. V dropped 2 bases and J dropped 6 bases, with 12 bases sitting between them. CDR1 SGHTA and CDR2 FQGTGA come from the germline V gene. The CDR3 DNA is TGTGCCAGCAGCTTATCTTTCACCCGGGATACGCAGTATTTT. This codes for CASSLSFTRDTQYF.

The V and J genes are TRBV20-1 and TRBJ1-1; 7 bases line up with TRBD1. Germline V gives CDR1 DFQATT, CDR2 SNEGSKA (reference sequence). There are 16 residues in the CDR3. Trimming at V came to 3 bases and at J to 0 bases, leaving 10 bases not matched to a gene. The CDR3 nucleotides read TGCAGTGCTAGTGGGGTTCAGGGGGGTATGAACACTGAAGCTTTCTTT. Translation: CSASGVQGGMNTEAFF.

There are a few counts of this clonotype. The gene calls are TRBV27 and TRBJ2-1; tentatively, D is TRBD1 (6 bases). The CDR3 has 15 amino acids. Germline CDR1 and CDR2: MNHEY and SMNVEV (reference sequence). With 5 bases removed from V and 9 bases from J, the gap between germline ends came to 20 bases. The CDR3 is CASSPSNTGLIEQFF. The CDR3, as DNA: TGTGCCAGCAGTCCCTCCAACACAGGGCTCATTGAGCAGTTCTTC.

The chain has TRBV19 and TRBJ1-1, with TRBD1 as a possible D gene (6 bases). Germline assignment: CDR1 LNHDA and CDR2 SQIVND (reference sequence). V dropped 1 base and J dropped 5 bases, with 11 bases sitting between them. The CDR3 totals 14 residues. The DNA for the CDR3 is TGTGCCAGTAGTATAGCACAGGGCCGGACTGAAGCTTTCTTT. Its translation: CASSIAQGRTEAFF.

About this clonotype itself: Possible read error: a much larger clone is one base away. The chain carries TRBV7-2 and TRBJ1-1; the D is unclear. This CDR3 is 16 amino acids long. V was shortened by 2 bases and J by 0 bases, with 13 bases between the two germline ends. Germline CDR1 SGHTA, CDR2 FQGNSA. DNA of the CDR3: TGTGCCAGCAGCTTACCGGACCGGGTATTGAACACTGAAGCTTTCTTT. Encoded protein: CASSLPDRVLNTEAFF.

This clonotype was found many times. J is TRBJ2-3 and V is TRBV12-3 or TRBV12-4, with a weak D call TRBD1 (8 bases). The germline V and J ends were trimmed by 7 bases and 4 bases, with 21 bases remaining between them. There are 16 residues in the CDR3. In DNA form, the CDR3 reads TGTGCCAGCACCCCCTCGGGACAGGCGGGGGCAGATACGCAGTATTTT. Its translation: CASTPSGQAGADTQYF.